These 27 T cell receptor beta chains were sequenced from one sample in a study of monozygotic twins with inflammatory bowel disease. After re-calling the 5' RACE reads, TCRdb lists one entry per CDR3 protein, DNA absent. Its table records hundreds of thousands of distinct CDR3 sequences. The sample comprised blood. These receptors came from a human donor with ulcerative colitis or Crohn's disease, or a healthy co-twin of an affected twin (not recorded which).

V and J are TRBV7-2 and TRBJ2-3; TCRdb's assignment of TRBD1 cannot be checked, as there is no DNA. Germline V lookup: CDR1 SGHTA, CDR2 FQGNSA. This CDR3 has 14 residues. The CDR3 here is CASSLTRGRDTQYF. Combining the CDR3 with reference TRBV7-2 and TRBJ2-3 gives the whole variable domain GAGVSQSPSNKVTEKGKDVELRCDPISGHTALYWYRQSLGQGLEFLIYFQGNSAPDKSGLPSDRFSAERTGGSVSTLTIQRTQQEDSAVYLCASSLTRGRDTQYFGPGTRLTVL.

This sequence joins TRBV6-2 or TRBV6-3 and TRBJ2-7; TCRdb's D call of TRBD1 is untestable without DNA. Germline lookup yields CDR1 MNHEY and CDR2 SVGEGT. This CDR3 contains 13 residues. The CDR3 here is CAIRQDGSYEQYF.

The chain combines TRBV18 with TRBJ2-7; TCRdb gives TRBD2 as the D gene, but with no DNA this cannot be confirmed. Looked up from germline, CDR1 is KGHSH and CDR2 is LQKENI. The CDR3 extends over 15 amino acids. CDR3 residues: CASSPTSGGAYEQYF.

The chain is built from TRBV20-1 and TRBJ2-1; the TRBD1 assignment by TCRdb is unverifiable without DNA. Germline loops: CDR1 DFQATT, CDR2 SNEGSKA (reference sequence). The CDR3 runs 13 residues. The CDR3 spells CSARGQLYNEQFF.

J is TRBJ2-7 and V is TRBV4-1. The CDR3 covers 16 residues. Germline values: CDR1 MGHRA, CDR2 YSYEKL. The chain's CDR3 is CASSQPQAFRSYEQYF.

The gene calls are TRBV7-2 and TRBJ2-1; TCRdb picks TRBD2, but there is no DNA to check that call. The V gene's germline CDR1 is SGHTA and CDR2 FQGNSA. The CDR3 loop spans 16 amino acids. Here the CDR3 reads CASSAQGLAVYNEQFF.

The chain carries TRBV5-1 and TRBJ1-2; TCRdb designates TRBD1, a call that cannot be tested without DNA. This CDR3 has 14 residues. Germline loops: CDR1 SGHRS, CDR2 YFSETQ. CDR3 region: CASSLEGPTYGYTF.

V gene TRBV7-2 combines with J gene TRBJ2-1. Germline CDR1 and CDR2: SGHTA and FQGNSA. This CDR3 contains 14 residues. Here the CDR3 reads CASSSFLEYNEQFF.

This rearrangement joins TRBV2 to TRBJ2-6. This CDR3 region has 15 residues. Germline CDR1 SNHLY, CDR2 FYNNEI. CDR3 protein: CASSDGYSGANVLTF.

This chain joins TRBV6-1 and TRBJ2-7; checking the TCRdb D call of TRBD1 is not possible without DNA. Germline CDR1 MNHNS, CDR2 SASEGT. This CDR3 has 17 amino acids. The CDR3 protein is CASSEPGRDNRRNEQYF.

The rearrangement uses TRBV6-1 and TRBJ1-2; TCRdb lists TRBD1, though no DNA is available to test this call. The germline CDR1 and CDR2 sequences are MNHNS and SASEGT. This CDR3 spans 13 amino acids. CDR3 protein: CASSEAGTVGYTF.

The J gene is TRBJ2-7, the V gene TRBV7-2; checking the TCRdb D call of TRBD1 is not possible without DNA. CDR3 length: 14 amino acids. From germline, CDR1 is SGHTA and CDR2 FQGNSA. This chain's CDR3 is CASSLGTGPYEQYF.

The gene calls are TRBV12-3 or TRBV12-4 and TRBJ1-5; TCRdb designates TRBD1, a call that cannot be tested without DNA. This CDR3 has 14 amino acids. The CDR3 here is CASSRTGGAQPQHF.

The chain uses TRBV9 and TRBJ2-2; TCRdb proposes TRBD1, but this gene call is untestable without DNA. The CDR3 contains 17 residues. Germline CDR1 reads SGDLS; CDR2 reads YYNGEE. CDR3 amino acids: CASSGETGPTNTGELFF.

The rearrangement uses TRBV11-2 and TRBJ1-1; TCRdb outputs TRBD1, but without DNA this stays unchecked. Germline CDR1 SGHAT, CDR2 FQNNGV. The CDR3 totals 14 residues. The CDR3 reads CASSFPGVRTEAFF.

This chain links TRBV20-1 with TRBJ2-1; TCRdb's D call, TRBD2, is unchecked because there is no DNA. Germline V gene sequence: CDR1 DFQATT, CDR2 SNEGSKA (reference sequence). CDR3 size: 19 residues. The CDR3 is CSARDWRAGASSSYNEQFF.

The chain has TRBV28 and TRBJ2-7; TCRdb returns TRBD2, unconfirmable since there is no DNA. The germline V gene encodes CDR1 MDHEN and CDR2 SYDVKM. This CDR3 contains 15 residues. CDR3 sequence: CASGGLLEVSYEQYF.

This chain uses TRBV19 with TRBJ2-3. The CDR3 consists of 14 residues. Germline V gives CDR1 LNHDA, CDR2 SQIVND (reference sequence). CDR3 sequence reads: CASSGYTMADTQYF.

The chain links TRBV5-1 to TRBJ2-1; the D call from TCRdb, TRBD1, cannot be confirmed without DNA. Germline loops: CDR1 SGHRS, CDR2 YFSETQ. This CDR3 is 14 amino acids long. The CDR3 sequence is CASNTGQGAREQFF.

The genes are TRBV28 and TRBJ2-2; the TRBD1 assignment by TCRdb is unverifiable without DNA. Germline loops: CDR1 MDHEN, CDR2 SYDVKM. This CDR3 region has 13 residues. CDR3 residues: CASQQGNTGELFF.

The CDR3 protein is CASSQSRQNVPDTQYF. The V and J genes are TRBV4-2 and TRBJ2-3; TCRdb names TRBD1, which stays unverified in the absence of DNA. Germline CDR1 is LGHNA and CDR2 is YNFKEQ. The CDR3 covers 16 residues.

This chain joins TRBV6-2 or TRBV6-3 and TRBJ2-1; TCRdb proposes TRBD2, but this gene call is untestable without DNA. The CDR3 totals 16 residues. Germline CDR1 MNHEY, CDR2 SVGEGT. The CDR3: CASSRQAGFSYNEQFF.

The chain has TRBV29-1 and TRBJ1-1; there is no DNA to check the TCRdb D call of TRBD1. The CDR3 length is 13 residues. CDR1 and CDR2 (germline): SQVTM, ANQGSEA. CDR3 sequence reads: CSVFQGSRTEAFF.

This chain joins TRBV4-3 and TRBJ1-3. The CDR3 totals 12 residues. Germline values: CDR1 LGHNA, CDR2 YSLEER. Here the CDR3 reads CASSEQGNTIYF.

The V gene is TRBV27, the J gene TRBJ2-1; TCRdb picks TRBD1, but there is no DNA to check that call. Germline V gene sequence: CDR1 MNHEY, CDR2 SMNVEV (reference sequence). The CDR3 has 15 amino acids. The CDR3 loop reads CASSLGQLIYNEQFF.

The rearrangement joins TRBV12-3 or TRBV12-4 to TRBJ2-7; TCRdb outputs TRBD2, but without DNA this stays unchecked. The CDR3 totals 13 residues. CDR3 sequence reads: CASRGPVEYEQYF.

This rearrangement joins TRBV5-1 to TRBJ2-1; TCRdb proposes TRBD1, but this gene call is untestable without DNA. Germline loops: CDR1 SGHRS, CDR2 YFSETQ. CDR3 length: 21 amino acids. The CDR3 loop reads CASSLFYSDRELISSYNEQFF.